The 14 T cell receptor beta chains reported below all come from one sample, sequenced in a study of T cells in Graves' hyperthyroidism and ophthalmopathy. Authors of the study amplified TCR beta CDR3 regions from RNA transcripts. Using the HTBI primer set, a first-round RT-PCR was run on the TCR CDR3. TCRdb called the multiplex PCR reads again in MiXCR, with one record for every CDR3 protein. The sample has 450,000 to 700,000 distinct CDR3 sequences; 40% to 55% are singletons. Sequencing input: peripheral blood or thyroid tissue (not recorded which). Source of these receptors: an adult woman with Graves' disease, either hyperthyroidism or ophthalmopathy (not recorded which).

The chain couples TRBV10-3 to TRBJ1-6, with TRBD1 identical over 7 bases. Trimming cost V 6 bases and J 6 bases; bases outside gene matches: 2. Germline V gene sequence: CDR1 ENHRY, CDR2 SYGVKD. The CDR3 contains 13 residues. The CDR3 DNA sequence: TGTGCCATCAGGGGGGACAGTAATTCACCCCTCCACTTT. Translation: CAIRGDSNSPLHF.

This clonotype showed up just once. The rearrangement joins TRBV15 to TRBJ2-2; TRBD2 matches at 9 bases. The CDR3 covers 18 residues. V gave up 0 bases and J gave up 7 bases; unmatched junction bases: 12. From germline, CDR1 is LNHNV and CDR2 YYDKDF (reference sequence). Written as DNA, the CDR3 is TGTGCCACCAGCAGAGAAACCTCCTCAGCGGGAGGCATCGGGGAGCTGTTTTTT. Protein product: CATSRETSSAGGIGELFF. The full variable domain, with the rest looked up from reference TRBV15 and TRBJ2-2, is DAMVIQNPRYQVTQFGKPVTLSCSQTLNHNVMYWYQQKSSQAPKLLFHYYDKDFNNEADTPDNFQSRRPNTSFCFLDIRSPGLGDTAMYLCATSRETSSAGGIGELFFGEGSRLTVL.

This clonotype was counted ten times or more. The chain is built from TRBV11-2 and TRBJ2-5; perhaps TRBD1 as D (5 bases). The CDR3 contains 15 residues. In germline, CDR1 is SGHAT, CDR2 FQNNGV. Trimming shortened V by 2 bases and J by 5 bases, and 15 bases separated the two germline ends. CDR3 sequence (DNA): TGTGCCAGCAGCTTATGGGAAGGGGAAGGCGAGACCCAGTACTTC. It yields the protein CASSLWEGEGETQYF.

This clonotype was found many times. The rearrangement joins TRBV5-1 to TRBJ2-7; D may be TRBD2 (5 bases). The germline V and J ends were trimmed by 4 bases and 2 bases, with 22 bases remaining between them. This CDR3 comprises 17 residues. The V gene's germline CDR1 is SGHRS and CDR2 YFSETQ. CDR3 loop: CASSLGANVWVTYEQYF. As DNA, the CDR3 is TGCGCCAGCAGCCTGGGAGCCAATGTTTGGGTAACCTACGAGCAGTACTTC.

Comments on this clonotype: With a much larger clone just one base away, this may be a read error. The chain has TRBV12-3 or TRBV12-4 and TRBJ1-5; D perhaps matches TRBD1 (5 bases). The CDR3 is 15 residues long. The CDR3 bases are TGTGCCATCAGTTTATTTGGGGGATGGTCTCAGCCCCAGCATTTT. Its translation: CAISLFGGWSQPQHF.

In regard to this clonotype: An end of the junction does not agree with germline; a read error may underlie this. The chain couples TRBV9 to TRBJ2-7; D is perhaps TRBD2 (5 bases). In germline, CDR1 is SGDLS, CDR2 YYNGEE. The CDR3 is made up of 12 amino acids. The CDR3, as DNA: TGTGCCAGCTCGTCTAGCCGTTATGGCTGCACCTTC. It encodes CASSSSRYGCTF.

This clonotype was observed at least ten times. The chain has TRBV20-1 and TRBJ1-5; D gene ambiguous. CDR1 and CDR2 (germline): DFQATT, SNEGSKA (reference sequence). V was pared by 0 bases and J by 5 bases, with 17 bases between. The CDR3 consists of 16 residues. The CDR3 spells CSARDLLSTEDQPQHF. The CDR3 coding sequence is TGCAGTGCTAGAGACCTGCTCTCGACGGAGGATCAGCCCCAGCATTTT.

The rearrangement uses TRBV19 and TRBJ1-1; the D is unclear. Germline values: CDR1 LNHDA, CDR2 SQIVND (reference sequence). V was pared by 9 bases and J by 0 bases, with 23 bases between. The CDR3 is 17 amino acids. This CDR3 reads CASSGVGIYGVNTEAFF. The CDR3 DNA is TGTGCCAGCAGTGGGGTGGGGATCTATGGGGTGAACACTGAAGCTTTCTTT.

This clonotype occurred many times. The chain joins TRBV4-2 to TRBJ2-7, with D possibly being TRBD1 or TRBD2 (5 bases each). Germline CDR1 and CDR2: LGHNA and YNFKEQ. The ends were cut back, 1 base at V and 0 bases at J, with 19 bases in the middle. This CDR3 has 18 amino acids. The DNA of the CDR3 is TGTGCCAGCAGCCAAGGACCGGGGCAGGTCTTATCCTCCTACGAGCAGTACTTC. As protein: CASSQGPGQVLSSYEQYF.

This clonotype was recorded many times. The chain links TRBV12-3 or TRBV12-4 to TRBJ2-7; D is unclear. Trimming shortened V by 8 bases and J by 2 bases, and 10 bases separated the two germline ends. This CDR3 is 12 amino acids long. CDR3 DNA sequence: TGTGCCAGCCGACTTGCTGCCTACGAGCAGTACTTC. Encoded protein: CASRLAAYEQYF.

This clonotype appeared many times. V gene TRBV7-9 combines with J gene TRBJ1-2; D remains ambiguous. The CDR3 covers 14 residues. Trimming took off 1 base at V and 2 bases at J, with 8 bases between the two ends. In germline, CDR1 is SEHNR, CDR2 FQNEAQ (reference sequence). The CDR3 coding sequence is TGTGCCAGCAGCTTAGGGCAGCAAAACTATGGCTACACCTTC. Protein product: CASSLGQQNYGYTF.

This clonotype has a count of ten or more. The genes are TRBV6-1 and TRBJ2-1; 8 bases are shared with TRBD2. This CDR3 contains 14 residues. The germline CDR1 and CDR2 sequences are MNHNS and SASEGT. Trimming took 7 bases from V and 4 from J; bases not matched to a gene: 6. CDR3 sequence: CASTQRERYNEQFF. CDR3 DNA sequence: TGTGCCAGCACCCAGCGGGAGAGATACAATGAGCAGTTCTTC.

As to this clonotype: A much larger clone is a single base away; this may be a read error. The chain recombines TRBV7-9 with TRBJ1-3; D possibly corresponds to TRBD1 (6 bases). CDR3 length: 15 amino acids. Germline CDR1 SEHNR, CDR2 FQNEAQ (reference sequence). The chain's CDR3 is CASSSTGISGDTIYF. The CDR3 coding sequence is TGTGCCAGCAGTTCTACAGGGATCTCTGGAGACACCATATATTTT. The variable domain in full, with the rest retrieved from reference TRBV7-9 and TRBJ1-3, is DTGVSQNPRHKITKRGQNVTFRCDPISEHNRLYWYRQTLGQGPEFLTYFQNEAQLEKSRLLSDRFSAERPKGSFSTLEIQRTEQGDSAMYLCASSSTGISGDTIYFGEGSWLTVV.

This rearrangement joins TRBV7-9 to TRBJ1-2, with 7 bases that match TRBD1. Per germline, CDR1 SEHNR and CDR2 FQNEAQ (reference sequence). V was clipped by 8 bases and J by 6 bases; unmatched bases: 9. The CDR3 is 13 residues long. Here the CDR3 DNA reads TGTGCCAGCTGGGACAGCGAACCAAATGGCTACACCTTC. It encodes CASWDSEPNGYTF.